This T cell receptor (beta chain) is from a study of CD8 T cells in Susac syndrome. RNA was extracted with the RNeasy kit, and a quantity of roughly 0.45 to 1 ug was reverse transcribed using random hexamers. TCR beta CDR3 was amplified by immunoSEQ covering 54 Vbeta and 13 Jbeta. Each CDR3 protein gets one entry after TCRdb re-called the immunoSEQ multiplex PCR reads with MiXCR. Among around 190,000 distinct CDR3 sequences listed, around 93% were seen once. The CDR3 covers 13 residues. V lost 8 bases, J lost 6 bases, and 8 bases stayed unmatched. In contrast to the negatively isolated CD8+ and CD4+ T cells, TEMRA cells were FACS-enriched.

The sequence came from a human donor in good health. Sequenced: CD4+ T cells from PBMCs. V gene TRBV23-1 combines with J gene TRBJ2-7; 9 nucleotides align to TRBD1. TRBV23-1 is an ORF for which the function is uncertain. The CDR3 DNA sequence: TGCGCCAGCCACAGGGGGCCCTCGGTCGAGCAGTACTTC. Translated, it gives CASHRGPSVEQYF.